The TCR beta chain described here comes from a study of T cells in women clearing cervical HPV infection. Overall study context: Controls were women whose single incident HPV16 infection cleared within 12 months without precancer or cancer.

This CDR3 has 12 amino acids. Germline assignment: CDR1 DFQATT and CDR2 SNEGSKA (reference sequence). Trimming left V 3 bases short and J 6 bases short, with 11 bases between. Clones were sequenced by immunoSEQ multiplex PCR, and TCRdb holds only the in-frame ones, with some missing. In all, the sample yields 29,000 or so clones. Study results and limitations: Effector/memory and HPV-specific T cells were not isolated, and association timing is unknown.

Worth noting for this clone: Antigen: not known. The read comes to an end 3 residues before the CDR3 does, leaving the germline J gene to fill in the end.

This receptor was obtained from a woman aged 18 to 69 with a cervical HPV16 infection that either progressed to CIN3+ or cleared (not recorded which). Sequencing was performed on blood buffy coat. This chain uses TRBV20-1 with TRBJ1-1, with D unresolved. The CDR3 region is CSARNAGAEAFF. CDR3 bases read: TGCAGTGCTAGGAATGCCGGTGCTGAA.